This T cell receptor beta chain derives from a study of T-cell memory formation after mild COVID-19 (dated by TCRdb to the early 2020s). Background on the whole study: Most TCR sequence clusters were specific to one of the two donors. T-cell clones expanding and contracting after mild COVID-19 in two donors were tracked by longitudinal TCRalpha and TCRbeta repertoire sequencing. Two young, previously healthy adult volunteers made up the cohort, one male and one female. The full study reports these points: The detection of some responding clones in pre-infection memory suggests that pre-existing cross-reactive memory T cells joined the SARS-CoV-2 response. From day 15 to 85, contracting clones showed balanced CD4/CD8 phenotypes, whereas a second wave of clones that expanded from day 15 to 37 leaned towards CD4+. The study covered only a couple of mild cases, and larger cohorts including severe cases with pre-infection samples were considered necessary. SARS-CoV-2 specificity was not confirmed for the second-wave clones peaking on day 37. Contracting CD4+ clones turned up mainly in the CM and EM memory subsets, whereas EMRA was where CD8+ clones were enriched.

Ficoll-Paque density gradient centrifugation was the method used to isolate PBMCs. This clonotype was seen more than once but under ten times. Its recognized antigen is unknown. It has no much larger one-base neighbor in the sample; base qualities were not kept. TCRdb names Illumina NovaSeq 6000 as the instrument used. cDNA libraries for TCRalpha and TCRbeta were prepared by 5'RACE using constant-segment primers, with sample barcodes and unique molecular identifiers added. Trizol reagent was used to extract RNA from every sample. Library amplification was performed in two PCR steps, and a second sample barcode and Illumina TruSeq adapters were introduced in the second step. The libraries were sequenced on an Illumina NovaSeq using 2 x 150 bp paired-end reads. The study's processing was this. The reads were demultiplexed and collapsed into UMI-guided consensus sequences using migec v1.2.7. Using mixcr v2.1.11, the UMI consensuses were aligned to TRA and TRB V and J templates and assembled into clonotypes. Expanded or contracted clonotypes were those called significant by both edgeR and NoisET, with noise models trained on biological replicates. For edgeR calls, a false discovery rate-adjusted p below 0.01 and a log2 fold-change threshold of 1 were applied. PCA with hierarchical clustering of max-normalized trajectories of the 1000 most abundant clonotypes was used as exploratory dynamics analysis. Each responding clone was given a CD4 or CD8 phenotype based on the CD4+ and CD8+ repertoires, which had been sequenced separately. The public reads were quality trimmed at Q25 with fastp and then assembled into clones with MiXCR by TCRdb, keeping productive beta chains. Each entry is one CDR3 protein sequence, shown with its most common DNA and genes. TCRdb, not the authors, supplied the V and J calls. The sample table records more than 300,000 distinct CDR3 sequences; 20% to 25% of these occur just once. Approximately 22% of the sample is taken by the ten largest.

Relative to germline, V is missing 1 base and J is missing 4 bases, with 7 bases of the junction outside any gene match. Counted from cysteine to phenylalanine, this CDR3 has 16 amino acids. The retained sequence is limited to the CDR3, 48 bases, with the frame set at the first base. The CDR1 and CDR2 encoded by the germline V gene are LGHNA and YNFKEQ. Material: PBMCs or a T cell subset sorted from them (not recorded which). The clonotype comes from a young man who had mild COVID-19 (a few samples of this study predate the infection). The sample titles of this study are shuffled in the database, so cell type and time point are left out; the donor was told from shared clones. Recombination joined TRBV4-2 with TRBJ2-1; a stretch of 7 junction bases matches TRBD1. The CDR3 protein: CASSQGKGAGYNEQFF. The DNA sequence is given as TGTGCCAGCAGCCAAGGAAAGGGGGCGGGTTACAATGAGCAGTTCTTC.